A selection of T cell receptor beta chains follows, all from one sample in a study of glioma-infiltrating T cells. TCRdb re-derived calls from the multiplex PCR reads in MiXCR, one entry per CDR3 protein. This sample yields more than 300,000 distinct CDR3 sequences, of which roughly two fifths are seen a single time; about 12% belongs to the top ten. Sequencing was carried out using glioma tissue, nonneoplastic brain tissue, or PBMCs (not recorded which). These receptors were collected from a human donor with low-grade glioma or glioblastoma, undergoing nonglioma brain surgery, or in good health (not recorded which). Each CDR3 is given with its conserved first and last residue. The D gene is left open where the match is weak. Rows may omit the clone size; those that give it use once, few, many or a size class.

v_call,cdr3_length,d_call,j_call,clone_size,cdr3_nt,cdr3_aa
TRBV6-2/TRBV6-3,13,-,TRBJ2-1,many,TGTGCCAGCAGTTCCAGGGACCCCCGAGAGCAGTTCTTC,CASSSRDPREQFF
TRBV7-6,15,-,TRBJ2-6,-,TGTGCCAGCAGCTTAGTAGGGGCTGGGGCCAACGTCCTGACTTTC,CASSLVGAGANVLTF
TRBV12-3/TRBV12-4,13,-,TRBJ1-4,-,TGTGCCAGCAGTTTATCGCATGTCCTAAAACTGTTTTTT,CASSLSHVLKLFF
TRBV11-2,12,-,TRBJ1-1,-,TGTGCCAGCAGCTTAGTCCCCACTGAAGCTTTCTTT,CASSLVPTEAFF
TRBV7-9,15,TRBD1,TRBJ1-1,many,TGTGCCAGCAGCCTCCTTAGGGGGCTGGACACTGAAGCTTTCTTT,CASSLLRGLDTEAFF
TRBV10-2,16,-,TRBJ2-5,few,TGCGCCAGCAGTGAGTTGGGCTTCTGGTACCAAGAGACCCAGTACTTC,CASSELGFWYQETQYF
TRBV27,14,TRBD2,TRBJ2-7,many,TGTGCCAGCAGTTACGGGAGGACCACCTACGAGCAGTACTTC,CASSYGRTTYEQYF
TRBV4-1,16,TRBD1,TRBJ2-7,-,TGCGCCAGCAGCGAAGGGGGACAGGGGAGTACCTACGAGCAGTACTTC,CASSEGGQGSTYEQYF
TRBV4-1,16,TRBD2,TRBJ2-5,-,TGCGCCAGCAGCCAAGGACTAGCGGGAGAGGGGGAGACCCAGTACTTC,CASSQGLAGEGETQYF
TRBV6-6,18,TRBD2,TRBJ2-3,-,TGTGCCAGCAGTTCCACCAAACGGGGACTAGCAGGTACAGATACGCAGTATTTT,CASSSTKRGLAGTDTQYF
TRBV4-3,18,TRBD2,TRBJ2-1,once,TGCGCCGGCAGCCAAGATCTCCAGCGGGAGTGCCCTTACAATGAGCAGTTCTTC,CAGSQDLQRECPYNEQFF
TRBV20-1,14,TRBD1,TRBJ1-1,-,TGCAGTGCTCCAAGACAGGGATTGTACACTGAAGCTTTCTTT,CSAPRQGLYTEAFF
TRBV20-1,15,TRBD2,TRBJ2-7,-,TGCAGTGCTGTTAGCGGGAGCCCCCCCTCCTACGAGCAGTACTTC,CSAVSGSPPSYEQYF
TRBV4-1,20,TRBD2,TRBJ2-7,-,TGCGCCAGCAGCCAAGATCCCCCCGCTAGCGGGTCGATGAGCTCCTACGAGCAGTACTTC,CASSQDPPASGSMSSYEQYF
TRBV14,14,TRBD2,TRBJ2-1,-,TGTGCCAGCAGCCAGCGACTAGCGGGATCCGGGCAGTTCTTC,CASSQRLAGSGQFF
TRBV7-9,17,-,TRBJ2-1,few,TGTGCCAGCAGCTCTCCCCAGAATTATGGAGGCTACAATGAGCAGTTCTTC,CASSSPQNYGGYNEQFF
TRBV12-3/TRBV12-4,16,TRBD2,TRBJ2-7,-,TGTGCCAGCAGTTTAGCTAGCGGGAGGACCTTTTACGAGCAGTACTTC,CASSLASGRTFYEQYF
TRBV29-1,10,-,TRBJ1-1,few,TGCAGCGTTGAAGTGGGTGAAGCTTTCTTT,CSVEVGEAFF
TRBV4-3,18,TRBD2,TRBJ2-2,-,TGCGCCAGCAGCCAGTTAAACCCGGGACTAGCGGGTTCTGGGGAGCTGTTTTTT,CASSQLNPGLAGSGELFF
TRBV5-5,13,-,TRBJ2-5,-,TGTGCCAGCAGATTGGACACCCAAGAGACCCAGTACTTC,CASRLDTQETQYF
TRBV4-1,14,-,TRBJ1-2,medium-sized,TGCGCCAGCAGCCACCCGGGCCCCAACTATGGCTACACCTTC,CASSHPGPNYGYTF
TRBV2,18,TRBD2,TRBJ2-1,few,TGTGCCAGCAGCCAACGAGGCAGACTAGCGGGGGTACACAATGAGCAGTTCTTC,CASSQRGRLAGVHNEQFF
TRBV6-2/TRBV6-3,16,-,TRBJ2-5,few,TGTGCCAGCAGTTACTCGCCCGGGGCCCTGGAGGAGACCCAGTACTTC,CASSYSPGALEETQYF
TRBV27,14,-,TRBJ2-1,once,TGTGCCAGCATTTTATCAGTAGGCCACAATGCGCAGTTCTTC,CASILSVGHNAQFF
TRBV28,12,TRBD2,TRBJ2-7,many,TGTGCCAGCAGATTCGGGAGGGACGAGCAGTACTTC,CASRFGRDEQYF
TRBV4-1,16,-,TRBJ1-5,few,TGCGCCAGCAGCCAAGATGGCAGGGGAGCGGGACAGCCCCAGCATTTT,CASSQDGRGAGQPQHF
TRBV20-1,13,TRBD1,TRBJ2-7,few,TGCAGTGGGGAGGGGACAGGGACCTACGAGCAGTACTTC,CSGEGTGTYEQYF
TRBV20-1,16,TRBD2,TRBJ2-2,few,TGCAGTGCGAACCCCAGGACTAGCGGGATGACCGGGGAGCTGTTTTTT,CSANPRTSGMTGELFF
TRBV27,14,-,TRBJ2-1,many,TGTGCCAGCAGTTTAGGGCGAAAAGGCAATGAGCAGTTCTTC,CASSLGRKGNEQFF
TRBV27,16,TRBD2,TRBJ2-1,-,TGTGCCAGCAGTTTAGCGGGCGGGAGGGCCCTCAATCAGCAGTTCTTC,CASSLAGGRALNQQFF
TRBV28,15,-,TRBJ2-1,few,TGTGCCAGCACCCCCCAGGGGACGCCCTACAATGAGCAGTTCTTC,CASTPQGTPYNEQFF
TRBV20-1,15,-,TRBJ1-5,-,TGCAGTGATAGAGATGGGAGGGGAAGCAATCAGCCCCAGCATTTT,CSDRDGRGSNQPQHF
TRBV18,17,-,TRBJ2-1,-,TGTGCCAGCTCACCAAATGGAGCGGGCGGCTCCTACAATGAGCAGTTCTTC,CASSPNGAGGSYNEQFF
TRBV27,15,-,TRBJ1-1,-,TGTGCCAGCAGTTTAGCCCCCCAGGGAAACACTGAAGCTTTCTTT,CASSLAPQGNTEAFF
TRBV14,15,-,TRBJ2-7,-,TGTGCCAGCAGCCCGAAAGGGAGGGGGCCCTACGAGCAGTACTTC,CASSPKGRGPYEQYF
TRBV25-1,10,-,TRBJ2-2,few,TGTGCCAGCAGTGATACCGAGCTGTTTTTT,CASSDTELFF
TRBV10-3,17,-,TRBJ2-3,once,TGTGCCATCAGTGAGTCGGGTGGGATTTTGCGCACAGATACGCAGTATTTT,CAISESGGILRTDTQYF
TRBV20-1,15,TRBD2,TRBJ2-1,-,TGCAGTGCTAGAAAGCTAGCGGGATCCTACAATGAGCAGTTCTTC,CSARKLAGSYNEQFF
TRBV27,15,TRBD2,TRBJ2-7,-,TGTGCCAGCAGTCTCGGGACTAGCGGTATTAACGAGCAGTACTTC,CASSLGTSGINEQYF
TRBV20-1,13,TRBD1,TRBJ1-1,-,TGCAGTGCCCTCGACAGGGTCGACACTGAAGCTTCCTTT,CSALDRVDTEASF
TRBV7-8,13,TRBD2,TRBJ2-7,-,TGTGCCAGCAGCTTCGGGACTAAGGTCGAGCAGTACTTC,CASSFGTKVEQYF
TRBV28,16,-,TRBJ2-3,few,TGTGCCAGCAGTTTGTTTCAGGGGACCGGGGCAGATACGCAGTATTTT,CASSLFQGTGADTQYF
TRBV29-1,13,-,TRBJ1-2,-,TGCAGCGTTGAACCGGGACCGTTGGGGGGCTACACCTTC,CSVEPGPLGGYTF
TRBV19,14,-,TRBJ1-4,-,TGTGCCAGTAGTCTTGGGACATTCCGGGAAAAACTGTTTTTT,CASSLGTFREKLFF
TRBV6-2/TRBV6-3,15,TRBD1,TRBJ2-7,once,TGTGCCAGAAATTACTCGAGACAGGGGGTATACGAGCAGTACTTC,CARNYSRQGVYEQYF
TRBV20-1,15,TRBD1,TRBJ1-5,few,TGCAGTGCTAGAGAAGGGACAGGGGGATATCAGCCCCAGCATTTT,CSAREGTGGYQPQHF
TRBV27,17,-,TRBJ2-3,-,TGTGCCAGCCACCCCGGCACGGGACCCTCTAGCACAGATACGCAGTATTTT,CASHPGTGPSSTDTQYF